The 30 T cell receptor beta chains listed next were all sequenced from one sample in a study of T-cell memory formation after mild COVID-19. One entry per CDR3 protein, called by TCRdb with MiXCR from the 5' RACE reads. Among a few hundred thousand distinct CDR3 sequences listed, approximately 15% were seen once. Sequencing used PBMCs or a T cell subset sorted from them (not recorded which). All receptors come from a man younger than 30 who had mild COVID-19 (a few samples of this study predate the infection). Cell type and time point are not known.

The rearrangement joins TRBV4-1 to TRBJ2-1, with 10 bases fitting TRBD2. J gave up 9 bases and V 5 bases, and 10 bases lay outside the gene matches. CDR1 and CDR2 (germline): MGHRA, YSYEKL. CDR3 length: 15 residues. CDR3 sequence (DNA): TGCGCCAGCAGCACCCTCAGCGGGGGGGCGGTTGAGCAGTTCTTC. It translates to CASSTLSGGAVEQFF.

As DNA, the CDR3 is TGCAGTGCGACGAGATATGAGCAGTTCTTC. Protein product: CSATRYEQFF. This rearrangement joins TRBV20-1 to TRBJ2-1; no firm D call. Trimming took 6 bases from V and 8 from J, leaving 8 bases between them. This CDR3 spans 10 amino acids. Germline V gene data show CDR1 as DFQATT and CDR2 as SNEGSKA (reference sequence).

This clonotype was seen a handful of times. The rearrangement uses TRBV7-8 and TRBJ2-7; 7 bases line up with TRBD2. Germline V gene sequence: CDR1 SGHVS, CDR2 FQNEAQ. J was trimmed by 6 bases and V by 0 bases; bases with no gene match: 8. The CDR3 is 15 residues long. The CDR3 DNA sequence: TGTGCCAGCAGCTTAGCGAGCGGGGCCCAGGTCGAGCAGTACTTC. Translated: CASSLASGAQVEQYF.

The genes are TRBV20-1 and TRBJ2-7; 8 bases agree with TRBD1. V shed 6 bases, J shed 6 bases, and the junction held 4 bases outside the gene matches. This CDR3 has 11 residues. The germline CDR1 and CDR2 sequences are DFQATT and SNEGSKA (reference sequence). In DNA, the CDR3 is TGCAGTGCGAGGACAGGGCCCGAGCAGTACGTC. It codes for CSARTGPEQYV.

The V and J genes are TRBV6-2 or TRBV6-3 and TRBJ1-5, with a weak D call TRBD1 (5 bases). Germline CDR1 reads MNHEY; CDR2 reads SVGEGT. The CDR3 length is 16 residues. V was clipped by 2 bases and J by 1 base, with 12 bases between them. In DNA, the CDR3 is TGTGCCAGCAGTTACCCTTGGACAAGGAGCAATCAGCCCCAGCATTTT. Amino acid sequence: CASSYPWTRSNQPQHF.

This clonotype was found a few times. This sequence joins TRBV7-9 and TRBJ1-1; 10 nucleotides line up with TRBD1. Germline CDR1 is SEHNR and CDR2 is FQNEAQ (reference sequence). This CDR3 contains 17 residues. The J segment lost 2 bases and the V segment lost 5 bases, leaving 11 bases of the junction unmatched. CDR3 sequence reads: CASSESGGQGGNTEAFF. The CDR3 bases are TGTGCCAGCAGCGAGAGCGGCGGACAGGGGGGAAACACTGAAGCTTTCTTT.

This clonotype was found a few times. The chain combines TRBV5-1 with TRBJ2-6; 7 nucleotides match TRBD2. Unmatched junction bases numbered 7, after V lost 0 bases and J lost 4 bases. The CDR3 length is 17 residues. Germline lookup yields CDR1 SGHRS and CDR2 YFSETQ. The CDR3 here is CASSLEAGPAGANVLTF. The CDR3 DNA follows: TGCGCCAGCAGCTTGGAAGCGGGGCCAGCCGGGGCCAACGTCCTGACTTTC.

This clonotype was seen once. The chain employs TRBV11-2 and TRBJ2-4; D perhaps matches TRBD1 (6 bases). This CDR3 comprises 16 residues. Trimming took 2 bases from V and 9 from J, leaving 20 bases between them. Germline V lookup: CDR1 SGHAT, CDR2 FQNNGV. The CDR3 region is CASSLQSHRARSIQYF. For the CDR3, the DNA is TGTGCCAGCAGCTTACAGAGTCACAGGGCCCGGAGCATTCAGTACTTC. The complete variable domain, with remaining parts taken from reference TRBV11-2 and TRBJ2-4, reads EAGVAQSPRYKIIEKRQSVAFWCNPISGHATLYWYQQILGQGPKLLIQFQNNGVVDDSQLPKDRFSAERLKGVDSTLKIQPAKLEDSAVYLCASSLQSHRARSIQYFGAGTRLSVL.

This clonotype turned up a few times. CDR3 residues: CASSPTSGGAGDTQYF. CDR3 DNA sequence: TGTGCCAGCAGCCCGACTAGCGGGGGGGCGGGAGATACGCAGTATTTT. The gene calls are TRBV4-2 and TRBJ2-3; 14 nucleotides align to TRBD2. CDR1 and CDR2 from the germline V gene are LGHNA and YNFKEQ. The J segment lost 5 bases and the V segment lost 4 bases, leaving 5 bases of the junction unmatched. This CDR3 spans 16 amino acids.

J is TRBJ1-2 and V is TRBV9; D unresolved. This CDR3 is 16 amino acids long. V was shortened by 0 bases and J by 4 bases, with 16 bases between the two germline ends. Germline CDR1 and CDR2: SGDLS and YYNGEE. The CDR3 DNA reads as TGTGCCAGCAGCGTAGACCCTATCGCAGAGGGCTATGGCTACACCTTC. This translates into CASSVDPIAEGYGYTF.

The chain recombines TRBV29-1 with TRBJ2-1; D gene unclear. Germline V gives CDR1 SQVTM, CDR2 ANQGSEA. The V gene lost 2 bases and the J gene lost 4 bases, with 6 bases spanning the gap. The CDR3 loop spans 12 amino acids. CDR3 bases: TGCAGCGTTGAATGGTATTACAATGAGCAGTTCTTC. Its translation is CSVEWYYNEQFF.

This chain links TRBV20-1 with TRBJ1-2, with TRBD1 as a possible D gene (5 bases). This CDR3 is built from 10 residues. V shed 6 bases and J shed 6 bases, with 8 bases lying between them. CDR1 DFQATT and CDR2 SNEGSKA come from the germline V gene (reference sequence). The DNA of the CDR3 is TGCAGTGCGGGGGACGATGGCTACACCTTC. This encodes CSAGDDGYTF.

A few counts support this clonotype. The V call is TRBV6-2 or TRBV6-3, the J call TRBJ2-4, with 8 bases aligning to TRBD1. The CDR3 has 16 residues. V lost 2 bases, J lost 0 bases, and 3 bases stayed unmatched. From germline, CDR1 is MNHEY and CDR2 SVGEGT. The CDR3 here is CASSYRTGSAKNIQYF. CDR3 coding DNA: TGTGCCAGCAGTTACCGGACAGGGTCAGCCAAAAACATTCAGTACTTC.

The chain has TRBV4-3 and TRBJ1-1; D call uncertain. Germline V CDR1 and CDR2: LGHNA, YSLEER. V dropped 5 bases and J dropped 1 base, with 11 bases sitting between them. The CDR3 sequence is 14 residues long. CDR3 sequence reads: CASSTRVSNTEAFF. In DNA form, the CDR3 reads TGCGCCAGCAGCACCCGGGTTTCGAACACTGAAGCTTTCTTT.

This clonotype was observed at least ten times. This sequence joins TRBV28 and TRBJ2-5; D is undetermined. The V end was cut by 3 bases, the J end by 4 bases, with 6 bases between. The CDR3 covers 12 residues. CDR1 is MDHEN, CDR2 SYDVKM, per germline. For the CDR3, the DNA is TGTGCCAGCAGTTTGTTAAGAGAGACCCAGTACTTC. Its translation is CASSLLRETQYF.

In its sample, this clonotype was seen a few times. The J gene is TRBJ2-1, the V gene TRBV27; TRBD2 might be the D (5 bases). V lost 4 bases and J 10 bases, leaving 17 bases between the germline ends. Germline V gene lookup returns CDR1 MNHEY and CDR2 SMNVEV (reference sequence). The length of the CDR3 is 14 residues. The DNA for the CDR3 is TGTGCCAGCAGTTCCTCCCCGGCGGGCTGGGAGCAGTTCTTC. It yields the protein CASSSSPAGWEQFF.

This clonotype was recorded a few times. The CDR3 DNA follows: TGTGCCAGCAGCCAAGACCCAGGGGGAGTAGGAGATACGCAGTATTTT. Its translation: CASSQDPGGVGDTQYF. The chain links TRBV14 to TRBJ2-3; 7 nucleotides align to TRBD1. V lost 0 bases and J lost 5; bases outside the gene matches: 8. Germline CDR1 and CDR2: SGHDN and FVKESK. CDR3 length: 16 residues.

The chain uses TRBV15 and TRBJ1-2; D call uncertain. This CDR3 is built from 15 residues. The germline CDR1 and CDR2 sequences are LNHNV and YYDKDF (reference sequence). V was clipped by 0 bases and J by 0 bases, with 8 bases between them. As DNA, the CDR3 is TGTGCCACCAGCAGAGAGGACGGGGCTAACTATGGCTACACCTTC. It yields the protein CATSREDGANYGYTF.

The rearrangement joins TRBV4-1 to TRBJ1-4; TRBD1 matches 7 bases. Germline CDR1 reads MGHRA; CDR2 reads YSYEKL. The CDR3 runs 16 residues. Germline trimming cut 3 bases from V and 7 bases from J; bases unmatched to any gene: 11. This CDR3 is CASSQANRGVSEKLFF. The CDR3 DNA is TGCGCCAGCAGCCAGGCGAACAGGGGTGTAAGTGAAAAACTGTTTTTT.

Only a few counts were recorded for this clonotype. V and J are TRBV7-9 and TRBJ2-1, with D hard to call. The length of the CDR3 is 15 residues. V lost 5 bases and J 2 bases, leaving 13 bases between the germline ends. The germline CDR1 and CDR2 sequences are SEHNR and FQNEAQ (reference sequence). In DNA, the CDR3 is TGTGCCAGCAGCCTTATACCTACGGCCTACAATGAGCAGTTCTTC. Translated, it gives CASSLIPTAYNEQFF.

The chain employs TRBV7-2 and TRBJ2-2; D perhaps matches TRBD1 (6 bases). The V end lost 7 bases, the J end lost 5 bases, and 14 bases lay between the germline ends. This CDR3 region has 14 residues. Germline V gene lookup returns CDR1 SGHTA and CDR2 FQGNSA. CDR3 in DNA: TGTGCCAGCACCCCCCAGGGGCGGACCGGGGAGCTGTTTTTT. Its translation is CASTPQGRTGELFF.

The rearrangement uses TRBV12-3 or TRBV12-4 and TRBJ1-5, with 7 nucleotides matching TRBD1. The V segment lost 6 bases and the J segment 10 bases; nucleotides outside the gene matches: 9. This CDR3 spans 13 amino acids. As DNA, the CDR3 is TGTGCCAGCAGCCGGGACAGCTCCGGTCCCCAGCATTTT. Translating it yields CASSRDSSGPQHF.

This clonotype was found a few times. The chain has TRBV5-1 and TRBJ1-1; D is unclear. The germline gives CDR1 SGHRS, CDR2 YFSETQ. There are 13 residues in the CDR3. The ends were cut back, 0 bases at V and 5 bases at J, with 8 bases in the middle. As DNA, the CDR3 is TGCGCCAGCAGCTTGGAAGCGGTAACTGAAGCTTTCTTT. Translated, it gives CASSLEAVTEAFF.

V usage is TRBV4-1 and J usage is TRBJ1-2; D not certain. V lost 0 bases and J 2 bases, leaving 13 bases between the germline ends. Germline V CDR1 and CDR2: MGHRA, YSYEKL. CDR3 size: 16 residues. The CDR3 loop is CASSQDPGGVNYGYTF. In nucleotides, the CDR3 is TGCGCCAGCAGCCAAGATCCGGGTGGGGTAAACTATGGCTACACCTTC.

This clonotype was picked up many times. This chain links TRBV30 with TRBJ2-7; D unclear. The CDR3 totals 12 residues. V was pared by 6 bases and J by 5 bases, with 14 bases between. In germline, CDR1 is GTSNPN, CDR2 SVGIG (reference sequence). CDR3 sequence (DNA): TGTGCCTGTGGGCCGATCTGGGACGAGCAGTACTTC. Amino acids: CACGPIWDEQYF. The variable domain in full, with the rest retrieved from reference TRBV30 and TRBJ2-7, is SQTIHQWPATLVQPVGSPLSLECTVEGTSNPNLYWYRQAAGRGLQLLFYSVGIGQISSEVPQNLSASRPQDRQFILSSKKLLLSDSGFYLCACGPIWDEQYFGPGTRLTVT.

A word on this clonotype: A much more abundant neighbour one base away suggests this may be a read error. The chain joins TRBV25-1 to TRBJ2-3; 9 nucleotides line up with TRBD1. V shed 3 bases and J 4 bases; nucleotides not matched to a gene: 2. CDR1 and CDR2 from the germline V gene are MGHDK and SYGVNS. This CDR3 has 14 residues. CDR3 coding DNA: TGTGCCAGCAGTGACCGACAGGGGGCAGATACGCAGTATTTT. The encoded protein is CASSDRQGADTQYF.

CDR3 residues: CAISESDRAGYTF. CDR3 nucleotides: TGTGCCATCAGTGAGTCGGACAGGGCTGGCTACACCTTC. The V and J genes are TRBV10-3 and TRBJ1-2; 8 bases fit TRBD1. The V gene end was trimmed by 0 bases and the J gene end by 7 bases; junction bases not matched to a gene: 1. The CDR3 totals 13 residues. Germline assignment: CDR1 ENHRY and CDR2 SYGVKD.

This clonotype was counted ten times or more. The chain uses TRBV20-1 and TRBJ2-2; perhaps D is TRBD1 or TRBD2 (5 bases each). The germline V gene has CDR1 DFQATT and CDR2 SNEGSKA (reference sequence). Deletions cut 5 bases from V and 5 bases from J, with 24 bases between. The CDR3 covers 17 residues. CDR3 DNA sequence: TGCAGTGCTCCCCCTCAGGGACCCAAAAGGGGTACCGGGGAGCTGTTTTTT. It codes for CSAPPQGPKRGTGELFF.

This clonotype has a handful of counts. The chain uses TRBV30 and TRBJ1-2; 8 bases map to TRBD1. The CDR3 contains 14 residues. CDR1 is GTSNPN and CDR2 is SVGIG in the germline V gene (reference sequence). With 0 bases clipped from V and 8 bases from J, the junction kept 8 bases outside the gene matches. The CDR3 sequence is CAWSVPDRDSGYTF. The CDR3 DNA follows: TGTGCCTGGAGTGTCCCGGACAGGGACAGCGGCTACACCTTC.

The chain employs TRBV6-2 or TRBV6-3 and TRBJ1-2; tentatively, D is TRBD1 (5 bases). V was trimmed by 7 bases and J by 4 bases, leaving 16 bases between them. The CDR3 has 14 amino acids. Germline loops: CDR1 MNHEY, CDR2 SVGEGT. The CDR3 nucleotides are TGTGCCAGCATACGGGACGGACAAAGCTATGGCTACACCTTC. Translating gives CASIRDGQSYGYTF.